Listed here are 31 T cell receptor beta chains from one sample, sequenced in a study of tumor-infiltrating lymphocytes in primary liver carcinoma. It was from around 20-30 mg of unsorted bulk tissue that RNA and DNA were co-extracted. With around 450 ng total RNA as template and a constant-region primer, TCR beta cDNA was made. Libraries of TCR beta came from three nested multiplex PCR rounds with slightly modified ARM-PCR. Use of TRBV1-TRBV30 forward primers with a C-beta reverse primer characterized the first two PCR rounds, which lasted roughly 11 cycles each. Each CDR3 protein is one row after TCRdb ran MiXCR on the multiplex PCR reads. The sample holds roughly 20,000 distinct CDR3 sequences, 65% to 85% seen once. The specimen sequenced was liver tumor tissue from sampling region 4. Subset in this sample: tumor region T4, right-lateral pole. Receptor source: a woman aged 25-40 years with primary liver carcinoma and hepatitis B virus infection.

This clonotype is deemed medium-sized. The chain combines TRBV6-1 with TRBJ2-7; 10 nucleotides align to TRBD2. Germline V CDR1 and CDR2: MNHNS, SASEGT. J gave up 4 bases and V 5 bases, and 5 bases lay outside the gene matches. This CDR3 comprises 14 residues. CDR3 in DNA: TGTGCCAGCAGTAACCTAGCGGGAGTGTACGAGCAGTACTTC. This codes for CASSNLAGVYEQYF.

As for this clonotype: A junction boundary mismatches the germline segment, possibly from a read error. V and J are TRBV2 and TRBJ2-7; D ambiguous. Germline values: CDR1 SNHLY, CDR2 FYNNEI. The CDR3 contains 15 residues. This CDR3 is CASNDLRPGAYEQYF. CDR3 DNA: TGTGCTAGCAATGATCTGCGGCCAGGAGCCTACGAGCAGTACTTC.

In the case of this clonotype: Its ends do not fully match the called genes, so a read error is possible. V is TRBV4-2 and J is TRBJ2-7; 10 nucleotides line up with TRBD1. CDR1 and CDR2 from the germline V gene are LGHNA and YNFKEQ. This CDR3 region has 18 residues. DNA for the CDR3: TGTGCCAGAAGCCAGGAACACCTAGGACAGGGGGGACCGGGCGAGCAGTGCTTC. It yields the protein CARSQEHLGQGGPGEQCF.

The chain combines TRBV30 with TRBJ1-5; D perhaps matches TRBD1 (6 bases). Germline CDR1 reads GTSNPN; CDR2 reads SVGIG (reference sequence). This CDR3 is built from 12 residues. Trimming left V 4 bases short and J 11 bases short, with 15 bases between. CDR3 nucleotide sequence: TGTGCCTGGAAGGACAGCAATCACTCCCAGCATTTT. Residues: CAWKDSNHSQHF. Full variable domain (outside the CDR3, taken from reference TRBV30 and TRBJ1-5): SQTIHQWPATLVQPVGSPLSLECTVEGTSNPNLYWYRQAAGRGLQLLFYSVGIGQISSEVPQNLSASRPQDRQFILSSKKLLLSDSGFYLCAWKDSNHSQHFGDGTRLSIL.

The table lists this clonotype with a few counts. The CDR3 does not end in the conserved phenylalanine or tryptophan, so this is likely a read error. This rearrangement joins TRBV4-3 to TRBJ1-2; D gene ambiguous. The V end lost 5 bases, the J end lost 4 bases, and 14 bases lay between the germline ends. Germline V gene lookup returns CDR1 LGHNA and CDR2 YSLEER. The length of the CDR3 is 14 residues. The CDR3 loop reads CASSVELEIYGYTL. The CDR3 DNA follows: TGCGCCAGCAGCGTTGAGTTAGAGATCTATGGCTACACCTTA.

Comment on this clonotype: The junction differs from germline at one of its ends, possibly a read error. The CDR3 region is CASSHGRVSYEQSF. CDR3 DNA: TGTGCCAGCAGTCACGGGAGGGTCTCCTACGAGCAGAGCTTC. This sequence joins TRBV6-2 or TRBV6-3 and TRBJ2-7, with 8 bases lining up with TRBD2. CDR1 and CDR2 (germline): MNHEY, SVGEGT. The CDR3 runs to 14 residues.

To note about this clonotype: A junction end diverges from the germline sequence, so it may reflect a read error. CDR3 nucleotide sequence: TGTGCCAGCAATGGCAGGAGGGCCGACACCGGGGAGCCGTTTTTT. As protein: CASNGRRADTGEPFF. The chain links TRBV28 to TRBJ2-2, with D possibly TRBD2 on 6 matching bases. Germline V gives CDR1 MDHEN, CDR2 SYDVKM. The CDR3 is made up of 15 amino acids.

This chain joins TRBV12-3 or TRBV12-4 and TRBJ1-4, with TRBD1 matching over 9 bases. The CDR3 is made up of 13 amino acids. The CDR3 DNA sequence: TGTGTTAGCAGTCTCAGACAGGGGGGAAAACTGTTTTTT. Its protein is CVSSLRQGGKLFF.

V usage is TRBV11-3 and J usage is TRBJ2-5, with TRBD2 as a possible D gene (6 bases). CDR1 and CDR2 (germline): SGHNT, YENEEA. This CDR3 has 14 amino acids. The CDR3 region has the DNA TGTTCTAGCAGCCCGACGGGAGATTGGGAGACCCAGTACTTC. It codes for CSSSPTGDWETQYF.

A remark on this clonotype: One junction end disagrees with the germline gene, perhaps due to a read error. The rearrangement joins TRBV6-5 to TRBJ2-5; 7 bases line up with TRBD1. The germline V gene has CDR1 MNHEY and CDR2 SVGAGI. CDR3 length: 13 residues. The CDR3 coding sequence is TGTGCCAGCAGTACCGATAGGGGGCCGACCGAGTACTTC. Protein sequence: CASSTDRGPTEYF.

Concerning this clonotype itself: In this CDR3 the conserved last residue, phenylalanine or tryptophan, is missing, so a read error is likely. The chain links TRBV6-5 to TRBJ2-7; D unresolved. The germline gives CDR1 MNHEY, CDR2 SVGAGI. The length of the CDR3 is 15 residues. CDR3 region: CTSSYKDSSSYEQYL. The CDR3 DNA follows: TGTACCAGCAGTTACAAGGATAGCAGCTCCTACGAGCAGTACTTA.

The chain joins TRBV13 to TRBJ2-1, with D unresolved. CDR1 and CDR2 (germline): PRHDT, FYEKMQ (reference sequence). The length of the CDR3 is 13 residues. V lost 0 bases and J 13 bases, leaving 13 bases between the germline ends. The CDR3 loop reads CASSLGPPALQFF. CDR3 nucleotides: TGTGCCAGCAGCTTAGGTCCCCCTGCCCTTCAGTTCTTC. Full variable domain (outside the CDR3, taken from reference TRBV13 and TRBJ2-1): AAGVIQSPRHLIKEKRETATLKCYPIPRHDTVYWYQQGPGQDPQFLISFYEKMQSDKGSIPDRFSAQQFSDYHSELNMSSLELGDSALYFCASSLGPPALQFFGPGTRLTVL.

The chain employs TRBV11-2 and TRBJ2-3; no clear D gene. V was trimmed by 0 bases and J by 9 bases, leaving 16 bases between them. Germline V CDR1 and CDR2: SGHAT, FQNNGV. This CDR3 has 15 residues. CDR3 bases: TGTGCCAGCAGCTTAGAGGGCTCGGTAATGGGAACGCAGTATTTT. As protein: CASSLEGSVMGTQYF. Supplemented by reference TRBV11-2 and TRBJ2-3, the full variable domain reads EAGVAQSPRYKIIEKRQSVAFWCNPISGHATLYWYQQILGQGPKLLIQFQNNGVVDDSQLPKDRFSAERLKGVDSTLKIQPAKLEDSAVYLCASSLEGSVMGTQYFGPGTRLTVL.

The table lists this clonotype with a count of one. No conserved phenylalanine or tryptophan ends this CDR3, so it is likely a read error. It is unclear where the CDR3 begins or ends on the DNA, so no DNA is shown, and the CDR3 is as TCRdb lists it. The rearrangement uses TRBV29-1 and TRBJ2-1; whether TRBD2, the table's D call, matches the DNA was not checked. With termini counted, the CDR3 has 12 amino acids. The germline V gene encodes CDR1 SQVTM and CDR2 ANQGSEA. CDR3 region: CNVVGWEGRMFS.

Concerning this clonotype: Relative to the germline gene, one junction end is altered; a read error may explain this. The chain links TRBV5-4 to TRBJ1-6; tentatively, D is TRBD1 (5 bases). Germline lookup yields CDR1 SGHNT and CDR2 YYREEE (reference sequence). This CDR3 region has 15 residues. This CDR3 is CARGPRAGDNSPLHF. DNA of the CDR3: TGTGCCAGGGGCCCAAGGGCGGGGGATAATTCACCTCTCCACTTT.

The chain has TRBV12-3 or TRBV12-4 and TRBJ2-1, with TRBD2 matching 11 bases. The CDR3 is 15 residues long. The CDR3 nucleotides read TGTTCCGGCAGCCTGTCTGGGACTAGCGGACTTGAGCAGTTCTTC. It codes for CSGSLSGTSGLEQFF.

This clonotype was seen a handful of times. With a much larger clone just one base away, this may be a read error. The rearrangement joins TRBV30 to TRBJ2-2; D unresolved. Trimming stripped 2 bases from V and 6 bases from J, with 7 bases between. CDR1 is GTSNPN, CDR2 SVGIG, per germline (reference sequence). This CDR3 is built from 12 residues. In nucleotides, the CDR3 is TGTGCCTGGAGTCTATTTCCCGGGGAGCTGTTTTTT. Its translation is CAWSLFPGELFF.

Points on this clonotype: The conserved closing phenylalanine or tryptophan is absent in this CDR3, likely reflecting a read error. The chain employs TRBV29-1 and TRBJ2-1, with TRBD2 matching over 9 bases. The germline V gene encodes CDR1 SQVTM and CDR2 ANQGSEA. The CDR3 loop spans 17 amino acids. CDR3 in amino acids: CCVEGSRGGRASDEQFL. CDR3 coding DNA: TGCTGCGTTGAAGGGTCGCGGGGCGGGAGGGCCAGCGATGAGCAGTTCTTA.

As concerns this clonotype: A read error may produce the germline difference seen at one junction end. V gene TRBV11-2 combines with J gene TRBJ2-2; D might be TRBD2 (5 bases). Germline values: CDR1 SGHAT, CDR2 FQNNGV. The CDR3 runs to 16 residues. CDR3 DNA sequence: TGTGCCAGCAGCCCCGAACCCCAATTGAACATCGGGGAACTGTTTTTT. Translated, it gives CASSPEPQLNIGELFF.

This clonotype is classed as medium-sized. The chain carries TRBV4-2 and TRBJ2-2; 7 bases match TRBD1. V lost 1 base to trimming and J lost 1 base; unmatched junction nucleotides: 18. The CDR3 totals 21 residues. Germline values: CDR1 LGHNA, CDR2 YNFKEQ. CDR3 protein: CASSQVFFGQEPTKNTGELFF. CDR3 in DNA: TGTGCCAGCAGCCAAGTATTTTTCGGACAGGAGCCGACAAAGAACACCGGGGAGCTGTTTTTT.

This clonotype was detected only once. The V and J genes are TRBV5-4 and TRBJ2-3; D is perhaps TRBD1 or TRBD2 (5 bases each). The CDR3 is 17 residues long. CDR1 is SGHNT and CDR2 is YYREEE in the germline V gene (reference sequence). The V end lost 8 bases, the J end lost 15 bases, and 37 bases lay between the germline ends. This CDR3 is CASSVDGHPSPTDTQYF. The DNA of the CDR3 is TGTGCCAGTAGCGTAGACGGACACCCTTCACCCACAGATACACAATATTTT.

DNA of the CDR3: TGCGCCAGCCAAGATCGATGGACAGGGCGGGAGCAGTACTTC. It translates to CASQDRWTGREQYF. The V call is TRBV4-3, the J call TRBJ2-7; 8 bases align to TRBD1. J was trimmed by 7 bases and V by 8 bases; bases with no gene match: 13. Germline V gene lookup returns CDR1 LGHNA and CDR2 YSLEER. The CDR3 runs 14 residues.

Remarks on this clonotype: The junction differs from germline at one of its ends, possibly a read error. The rearrangement joins TRBV4-2 to TRBJ1-4; D ambiguous. The CDR3 contains 12 residues. CDR1 is LGHNA and CDR2 is YNFKEQ in the germline V gene. CDR3 nucleotide sequence: TGTGTCAGCGGCCTAGATAGGGAAAAACTGTTTTTT. Amino acid sequence: CVSGLDREKLFF.

This sequence joins TRBV4-2 and TRBJ2-7; 11 bases fit TRBD1. CDR1 LGHNA and CDR2 YNFKEQ come from the germline V gene. The trim removed 3 bases at V and 6 bases at J, leaving 16 bases unmatched. The CDR3 has 18 residues. For the CDR3, the DNA is TGTGCCAGCAGCCAGGAACACATGGGACAGGGGGGACCCCGCGAGCAGTACTTC. This codes for CASSQEHMGQGGPREQYF.

The V call is TRBV11-2, the J call TRBJ2-3; the D gene is possibly TRBD1 (6 bases). V gave up 1 base and J gave up 5 bases, with 19 bases separating them. CDR3 length: 17 residues. The V gene's germline CDR1 is SGHAT and CDR2 FQNNGV. CDR3: CASSLAEQGFLKDTQYF. The CDR3 DNA follows: TGTGCCAGCAGCTTAGCGGAACAGGGATTTCTCAAAGATACGCAGTATTTT.

V and J are TRBV4-1 and TRBJ2-2; perhaps TRBD1 as D (5 bases). Germline V lookup: CDR1 MGHRA, CDR2 YSYEKL. The CDR3 has 16 amino acids. Trimming cost V 1 base and J 0 bases, with 9 bases left between them. The CDR3 region is CASSQGGAANTGELFF. The CDR3 DNA reads TGCGCCAGCAGCCAAGGTGGGGCTGCGAACACCGGGGAGCTGTTTTTT.

By proportion, this clonotype is medium-sized. The chain has TRBV7-8 and TRBJ2-7; TRBD2 agrees at 9 bases. V gave up 5 bases and J gave up 6 bases; unmatched junction bases: 14. This CDR3 has 16 residues. CDR1 is SGHVS, CDR2 FQNEAQ, per germline. CDR3 DNA: TGTGCCAGCAGCCCATTACTAGCGGGCGAAGGCCTCGAGCAGTACTTC. This codes for CASSPLLAGEGLEQYF.

The chain uses TRBV11-2 and TRBJ2-7; no clear D gene. The CDR3 has 12 amino acids. V was pared by 10 bases and J by 5 bases, with 15 bases between. CDR1 SGHAT and CDR2 FQNNGV come from the germline V gene. CDR3 sequence reads: CAMRMGYHEQYF. Here the CDR3 DNA reads TGTGCCATGCGCATGGGGTACCACGAGCAGTACTTC.

A word on this clonotype: The junction departs from the called germline gene at one end, perhaps through a read error. The chain uses TRBV6-5 and TRBJ2-5; maybe TRBD2 (7 bases). CDR3 length equals 13 residues. Germline-derived CDR1 and CDR2 are MNHEY and SVGAGI. The CDR3 DNA reads TGTGCCGGCAGTATCGACGGGGGGCTGACCCGGTGCTTC. It yields the protein CAGSIDGGLTRCF.

A remark on this clonotype: This likely comes from a read error, as the CDR3 has no conserved phenylalanine or tryptophan at its end. The rearrangement joins TRBV11-2 to TRBJ2-7; no definite D call. Germline V gene lookup returns CDR1 SGHAT and CDR2 FQNNGV. Trimming removed 8 bases from V and 6 bases from J, with 14 bases in between. This CDR3 comprises 12 residues. CDR3 loop: CASRIRYREQYY. CDR3 bases: TGTGCCAGCCGCATACGGTACCGCGAGCAGTACTAC.

Judged by abundance, this clonotype is medium-sized (0.01 to 0.1%). This chain joins TRBV5-6 and TRBJ1-2; D gene uncertain. CDR1 is SGHDT and CDR2 is YYEEEE in the germline V gene. The CDR3 loop spans 13 amino acids. The V end lost 2 bases, the J end lost 2 bases, and 7 bases lay between the germline ends. The CDR3: CASSFRKNYGYTF. CDR3 DNA: TGTGCCAGCAGCTTTCGCAAGAACTATGGCTACACCTTC.